One TCR beta chain is described in this entry. This sample is drawn from a study of control samples from healthy donors and cancer patients. This table comes from immunoSEQ multiplex PCR, and its TCRdb copy is limited to in-frame clones, with some not included. The sample lists more than 140,000 clones; about 90% were seen once. Germline V gene sequence: CDR1 SGHRS, CDR2 YFSETQ. V gave up 8 bases and J gave up 5 bases, with 14 bases separating them. This CDR3 spans 12 amino acids. Sequenced material: blood. This clonotype was obtained from a man aged 18-30 years in good health. The chain employs TRBV5-1 and TRBJ2-7, with D possibly matching TRBD1 (6 bases). This CDR3 reads CASRTDTDEQYF. The DNA for the CDR3 is TGCGCCAGTAGGACAGACACGGACGAGCAGTACTTC.